A selection of T cell receptor beta chains follows, all from one sample in a study of blood T cell repertoires in COVID-19. This table comes from immunoSEQ multiplex PCR, and its TCRdb copy is limited to in-frame clones, with some not included. The top ten hold roughly 2% of the sample, which has 80,000 to 100,000 clones, 85% to 90% seen once. The sample taken for sequencing was peripheral blood. Receptor source: a middle-aged man with COVID-19, enrolled during active disease. CDR3s include the opening cysteine and the closing phenylalanine or tryptophan. Each record gives: V gene, CDR3 protein.

TRBV4-1 | CASSQAKDRANNSPLHF
TRBV18 | CASSPGRSNQPQHF
TRBV7-9 | CASSLGLSGGEGYTF
TRBV20-1 | CSASPGGTGELFF
TRBV6-5 | CASSSTGLAKNIQYF
TRBV7-9 | CASSRQDGYGYTF
TRBV6-6 | CASSPLGGGSTEAFF
TRBV7-2 | CASSLQGQALYGYTF
TRBV6-2/TRBV6-3 | CASSYSGGYTEAFF
TRBV6-5 | CASTNSPSGYTF
TRBV28 | CASSSGGAGRYEQYF
TRBV7-9 | CASSLGAADTGELFF
TRBV7-2 | CASSSGGVHDYGYTF
TRBV10-2 | CASSVIQYEQYF
TRBV27 | CASSLKAGVSSYEQYF
TRBV27 | CASSSTGEAFF
TRBV20-1 | CSASSGALSYEQYF
TRBV6-5 | CASRQGAGEQYF
TRBV5-1 | CASSWGGQANYGYTF
TRBV12-3/TRBV12-4 | CASSLHRNTEAFF
TRBV24-1 | CATSDRASGGRMNNEQFF
TRBV5-1 | CASSLEGLATETQYF
TRBV3-1/TRBV3-2 | CASSQTGHRTGELFF
TRBV4-1 | CASSQDQRPGMNTEAFF
TRBV5-1 | CASSRGDREDTQYF
TRBV30 | CAWSPGTGTDTQYF
TRBV4-3 | CASSQEATVAGGIGELFF
TRBV19 | CASTQEGWGQPQHF
TRBV30 | CAWRVGLREQYF
TRBV7-2 | CASSWTGGHEQYF
TRBV14 | CASSQEAGRTDTQYF
TRBV7-2 | CASSLAGGLTNEKLFF
TRBV27 | CASSLRASGETDTQYF
TRBV7-9 | CASSLDVGGRTTF
TRBV7-2 | CASSSRDRVSAQGEQYF
TRBV19 | CASSIAVRTDTQYF
TRBV7-2 | CASSSRGGSTRSYNEQFF
TRBV2 | CASTGQGWSYGYTF
TRBV19 | CASNGGELGYTF